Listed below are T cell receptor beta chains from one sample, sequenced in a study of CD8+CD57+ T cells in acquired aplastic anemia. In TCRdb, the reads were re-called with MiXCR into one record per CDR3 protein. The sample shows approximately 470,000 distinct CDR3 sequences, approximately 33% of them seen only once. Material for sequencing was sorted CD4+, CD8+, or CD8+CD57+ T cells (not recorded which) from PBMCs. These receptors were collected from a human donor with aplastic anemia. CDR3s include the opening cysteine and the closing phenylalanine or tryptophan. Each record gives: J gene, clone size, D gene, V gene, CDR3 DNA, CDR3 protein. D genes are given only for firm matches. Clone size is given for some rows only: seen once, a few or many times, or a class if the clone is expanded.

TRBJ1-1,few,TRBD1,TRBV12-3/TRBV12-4,TGTGCCAGCAAGACAGGGGCCCGGACTGAAGCTTTCTTT,CASKTGARTEAFF
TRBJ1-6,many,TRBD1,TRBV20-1,TGCAGTGCTAGAGAGACACGGGGGACAGGGAAGGGCTCACCCCTCCACTTT,CSARETRGTGKGSPLHF
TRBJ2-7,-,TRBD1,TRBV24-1,TGTGCCACCAGTTCCGGACAGGGCTTCGAGCAGTACTTC,CATSSGQGFEQYF
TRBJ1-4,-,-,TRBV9,TGTGCCAGCAGCGTAGCTCTGGGGGCGGAGGAAAAACTGTTTTTT,CASSVALGAEEKLFF
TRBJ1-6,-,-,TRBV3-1,TGTGCCAGCAGCCAAGTCCTCAGGGGTCGTATTAATTCACCCCTCCACTTT,CASSQVLRGRINSPLHF
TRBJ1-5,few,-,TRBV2,TGTGCCAGCAGCCTAAGGGGGGGGCAGCCCCAGCATTTT,CASSLRGGQPQHF
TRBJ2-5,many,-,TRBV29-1,TGCAGCGTTGAAGATCTGACTTTCGAGACCCAGTACTTC,CSVEDLTFETQYF
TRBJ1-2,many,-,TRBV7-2,TGTGCCAGCAGCTTAGGCACCGGCTATGGCTACACCTTC,CASSLGTGYGYTF
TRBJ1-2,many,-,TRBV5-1,TGCGCCAGCAGCTTGGGTATCCCAGGGGACTATGGCTACACCTTC,CASSLGIPGDYGYTF
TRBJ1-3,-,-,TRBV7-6,TGTGCCAGCAGCTCAGCCGACAGCTTTGGAAACACCATATATTTT,CASSSADSFGNTIYF
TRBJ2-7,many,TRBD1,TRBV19,TGTGCCAGTGAAAGAACAGGGGCTTTCTACGAGCAGTACTTC,CASERTGAFYEQYF
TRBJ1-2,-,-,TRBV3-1,TGTGCCAGCAGCCCCCCGGGACGGCTAGCTAACTATGGCTACACCTTC,CASSPPGRLANYGYTF
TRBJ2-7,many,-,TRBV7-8,TGTGCCAGCAGCTTAGCGCCTGGGAGGGAGCAGTACTTC,CASSLAPGREQYF
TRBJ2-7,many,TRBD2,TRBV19,TGTGCCAGTAGTCCCGGCGGGCTAGCGGGAGTCTACGAGCAGTACTTC,CASSPGGLAGVYEQYF
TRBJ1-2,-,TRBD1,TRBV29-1,TGCAGCGCCACCGGACAGGATGGCTACACCTTC,CSATGQDGYTF
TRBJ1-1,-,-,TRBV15,TGTGCCACCAGCAGGGACCCATTGAACACTGAAGCTTTCTTT,CATSRDPLNTEAFF
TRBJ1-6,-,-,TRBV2,TGTGCCAGCAGAGGACTTCCGAAGGGGGGTTCACCCCTCCACTTT,CASRGLPKGGSPLHF